This paragraph reports one TCR beta chain. The germline V gene has CDR1 MNHEY and CDR2 SVGAGI. The CDR3 loop spans 14 amino acids. V gave up 7 bases and J gave up 2 bases, with 15 bases separating them. The data stem from a study of blood T cell repertoires in COVID-19. Study-wide background: Nucleic acid was either cDNA or gDNA, and it came from T cells, B-cell-depleted T cells, or PBMCs.

Per the authors' pipeline: Nucleated cell number was recorded as an estimate derived from reference gene primer amplification. The data were produced by immunoSEQ multiplex PCR, yet TCRdb's version contains in-frame clones alone and is incomplete. V and J calls and clone size are those listed in that table; D and trimming were worked out from the DNA. The table has roughly 180,000 clones, about four fifths seen once. The TCR originated in a middle-aged man who had recovered from COVID-19. The sequenced material came from peripheral blood. V and J are TRBV6-5 and TRBJ2-7, with D possibly TRBD1 on 6 matching bases. The CDR3 DNA sequence: TGTGCCAGCATTCGGGACACCGCTCCCTACGAGCAGTACTTC. It encodes CASIRDTAPYEQYF.